This T cell receptor (beta chain) was documented in a study of molecular identifiers for immune sequencing clone quantification. The study, taken as a whole, reports: Barcode sharing among identical TCR molecules could make large clones appear smaller.

With RNA at 10%, 30% or 50%, naive CD8 libraries came from around 20,000 to 1,000,000 sorted cells. Sorting selected naive CD8 T cells with a CD8+CD4-CCR7+CD45RA+ phenotype. In the case of this clonotype: As yet, its antigen is unknown.

Libraries of bulk TCR were made by previously described methods (with listed TCR primers). TCRdb re-analysed the PCR reads in MiXCR, keeping a single row per CDR3 protein. The data hold under 600,000 distinct CDR3 sequences, with about a fifth observed a single time. Germline V gene lookup returns CDR1 PRHDT and CDR2 FYEKMQ (reference sequence). Trimming took 5 bases from V and 9 from J, leaving 11 bases between them. CDR3 length: 11 residues. Sequenced input: naive CD8+ T cells from blood, with Jurkat cell RNA spiked in. Subset in this sample: FACS-sorted CD8+CD4-CCR7+CD45RA+ naive T cells. The clonotype was recovered from a human donor in good health. Some libraries in this study had Jurkat cell RNA spiked in. V usage is TRBV13 and J usage is TRBJ2-7, with D perhaps being TRBD1 or TRBD2 (5 bases each). CDR3 nucleotides: TGTGCCAGCAGCGCCGAGGGGCGGCAGTACTTC. The encoded protein is CASSAEGRQYF.